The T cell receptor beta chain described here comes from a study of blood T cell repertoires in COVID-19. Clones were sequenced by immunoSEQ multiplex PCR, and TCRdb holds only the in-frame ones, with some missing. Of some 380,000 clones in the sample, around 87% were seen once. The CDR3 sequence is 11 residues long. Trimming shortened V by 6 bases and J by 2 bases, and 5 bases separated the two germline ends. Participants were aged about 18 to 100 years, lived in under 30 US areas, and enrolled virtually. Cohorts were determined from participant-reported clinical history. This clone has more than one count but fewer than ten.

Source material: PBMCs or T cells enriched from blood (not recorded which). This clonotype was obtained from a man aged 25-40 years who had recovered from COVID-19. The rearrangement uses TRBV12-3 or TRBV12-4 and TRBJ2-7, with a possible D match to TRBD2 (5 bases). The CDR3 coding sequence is TGTGCCAGCAGGGGAGCCTACGAGCAGTACTTC. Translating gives CASRGAYEQYF.